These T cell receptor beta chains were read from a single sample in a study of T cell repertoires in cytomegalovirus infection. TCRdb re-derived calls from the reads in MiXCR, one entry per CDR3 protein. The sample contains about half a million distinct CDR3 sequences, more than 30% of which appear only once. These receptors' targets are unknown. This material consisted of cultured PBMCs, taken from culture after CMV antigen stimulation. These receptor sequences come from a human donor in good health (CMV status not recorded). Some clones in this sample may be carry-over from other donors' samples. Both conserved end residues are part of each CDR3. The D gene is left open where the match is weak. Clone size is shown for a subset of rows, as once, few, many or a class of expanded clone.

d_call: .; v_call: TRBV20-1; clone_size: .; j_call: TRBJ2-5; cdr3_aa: CSAEPPESETQYF; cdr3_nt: TGCAGTGCAGAGCCACCGGAGTCGGAGACCCAGTACTTC
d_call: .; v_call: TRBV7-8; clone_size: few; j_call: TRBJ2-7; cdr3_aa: CASSLREGNLDEQYF; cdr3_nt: TGTGCCAGCAGCTTACGCGAGGGGAATCTCGACGAGCAGTACTTC
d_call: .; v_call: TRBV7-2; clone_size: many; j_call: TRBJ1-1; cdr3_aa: CASSLLPGKLNTEAFF; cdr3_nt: TGTGCCAGCAGCTTACTGCCAGGGAAATTGAACACTGAAGCTTTCTTT
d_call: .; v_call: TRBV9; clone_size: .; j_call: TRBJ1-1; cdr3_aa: CASSVSSMMNTEAFF; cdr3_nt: TGTGCCAGCAGCGTCTCGAGTATGATGAACACTGAAGCTTTCTTT
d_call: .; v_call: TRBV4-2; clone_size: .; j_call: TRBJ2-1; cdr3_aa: CASSQRGNEQFF; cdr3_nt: TGTGCCAGCAGCCAACGGGGAAATGAGCAGTTCTTC
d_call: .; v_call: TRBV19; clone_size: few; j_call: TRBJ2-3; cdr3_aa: CASKSVADTDTQYF; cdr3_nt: TGTGCCAGTAAATCCGTAGCGGACACAGATACGCAGTATTTT
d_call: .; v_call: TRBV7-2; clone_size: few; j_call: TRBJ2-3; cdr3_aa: CASSLQSGTDTQYF; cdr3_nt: TGTGCCAGCAGCTTGCAGTCCGGGACAGATACGCAGTATTTT
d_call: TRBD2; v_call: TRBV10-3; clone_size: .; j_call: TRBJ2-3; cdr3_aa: CAITRLAGGGDTQYF; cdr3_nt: TGTGCCATCACCAGACTAGCGGGAGGCGGAGATACGCAGTATTTT
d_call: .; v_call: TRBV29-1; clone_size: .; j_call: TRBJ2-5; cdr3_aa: CSAQGFGAQETQYF; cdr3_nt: TGCAGTGCCCAAGGGTTTGGGGCTCAAGAGACCCAGTACTTC
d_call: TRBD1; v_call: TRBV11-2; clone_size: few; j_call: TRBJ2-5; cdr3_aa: CASSLVATGGETQYF; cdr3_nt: TGTGCCAGCAGCTTAGTGGCTACAGGGGGAGAGACCCAGTACTTC
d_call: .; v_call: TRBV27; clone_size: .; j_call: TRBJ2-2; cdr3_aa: CASSLTGTPTNTGELFF; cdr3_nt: TGTGCCAGCAGTTTGACCGGGACTCCAACGAACACCGGGGAGCTGTTTTTT
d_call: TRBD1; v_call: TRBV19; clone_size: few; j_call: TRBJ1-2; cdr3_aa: CASIPTTGGRYGYTF; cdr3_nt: TGTGCCAGTATTCCGACGACAGGGGGCCGGTATGGCTACACCTTC
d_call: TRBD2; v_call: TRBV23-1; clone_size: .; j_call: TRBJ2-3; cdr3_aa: CASSHPRLAEFTDTQYF; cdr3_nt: TGCGCCAGCAGTCACCCCAGACTAGCGGAATTCACAGATACGCAGTATTTT
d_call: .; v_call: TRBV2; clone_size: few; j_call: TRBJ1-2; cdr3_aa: CASRDLIRSNYGYTF; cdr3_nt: TGTGCCAGCAGGGACTTAATAAGGTCCAACTATGGCTACACCTTC
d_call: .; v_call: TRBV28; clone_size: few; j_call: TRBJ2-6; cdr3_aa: CASSYREQVAGANVLTF; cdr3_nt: TGTGCCAGCAGTTACAGGGAGCAAGTGGCTGGGGCCAACGTCCTGACTTTC
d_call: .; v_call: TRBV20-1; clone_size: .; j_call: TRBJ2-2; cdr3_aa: CSASVSPGTGELFF; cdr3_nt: TGCAGTGCTAGTGTCAGTCCAGGGACCGGGGAGCTGTTTTTT
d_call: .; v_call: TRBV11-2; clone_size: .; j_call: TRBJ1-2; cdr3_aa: CASGPRGTYYGYTF; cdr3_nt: TGTGCCAGCGGGCCCCGTGGGACATACTATGGCTACACCTTC
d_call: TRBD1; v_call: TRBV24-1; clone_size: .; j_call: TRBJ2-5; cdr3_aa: CATGRTGDSQETQYF; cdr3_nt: TGTGCCACCGGTCGTACCGGGGACAGCCAAGAGACCCAGTACTTC
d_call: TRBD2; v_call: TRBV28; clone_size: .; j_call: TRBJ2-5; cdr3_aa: CASSLGTSGGGRTQYF; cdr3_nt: TGTGCCAGCAGTTTGGGGACTAGCGGGGGGGGCCGGACCCAGTACTTC
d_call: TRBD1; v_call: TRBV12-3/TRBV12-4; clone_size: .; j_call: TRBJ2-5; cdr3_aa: CASSWTGELGETQYF; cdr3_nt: TGTGCCAGCAGCTGGACAGGGGAGTTGGGCGAGACCCAGTACTTC
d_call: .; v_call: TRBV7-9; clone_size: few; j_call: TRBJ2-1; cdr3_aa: CASSPPSETLYNEQFF; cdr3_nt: TGTGCCAGCAGCCCGCCTAGCGAAACACTCTACAATGAGCAGTTCTTC
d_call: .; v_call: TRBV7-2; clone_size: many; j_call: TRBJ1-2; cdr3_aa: CASSAFMSRVDYGYTF; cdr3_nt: TGTGCCAGCAGCGCCTTCATGTCCAGGGTGGACTATGGCTACACCTTC
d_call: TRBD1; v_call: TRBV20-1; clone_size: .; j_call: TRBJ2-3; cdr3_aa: CSASRGQGADTQYF; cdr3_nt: TGCAGTGCTAGTCGGGGACAGGGAGCAGATACGCAGTATTTT
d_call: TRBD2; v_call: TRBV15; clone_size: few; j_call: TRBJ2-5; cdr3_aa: CATSGGSGTSGSLADIGTQYF; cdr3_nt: TGTGCCACCAGCGGAGGGTCCGGGACTAGCGGGAGTTTAGCGGATATTGGGACCCAGTACTTC
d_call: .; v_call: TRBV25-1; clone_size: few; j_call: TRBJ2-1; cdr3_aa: CASSEPLVNEQFF; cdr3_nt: TGTGCCAGCAGTGAACCCCTGGTCAATGAGCAGTTCTTC
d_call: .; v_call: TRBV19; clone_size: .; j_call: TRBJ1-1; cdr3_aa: CASRTNWESTEAFF; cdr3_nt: TGTGCCAGTAGGACAAACTGGGAGTCCACTGAAGCTTTCTTT
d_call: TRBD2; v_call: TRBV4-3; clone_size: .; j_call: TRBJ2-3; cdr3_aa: CASSQDSPSGSKDTQYF; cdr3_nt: TGCGCCAGCAGCCAAGATAGTCCTAGCGGGAGTAAAGATACGCAGTATTTT
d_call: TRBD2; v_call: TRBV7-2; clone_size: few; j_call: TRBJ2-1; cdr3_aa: CASSGLVSRYNEQFF; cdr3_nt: TGTGCCAGCAGCGGACTAGTAAGTCGGTACAATGAGCAGTTCTTC
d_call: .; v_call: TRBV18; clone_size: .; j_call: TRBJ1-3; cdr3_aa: CASSPQSGLRNTIYF; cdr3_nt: TGTGCCAGCTCACCACAATCAGGTTTAAGAAACACCATATATTTT
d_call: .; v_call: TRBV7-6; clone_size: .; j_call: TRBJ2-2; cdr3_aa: CASSPPGAITNTGELFF; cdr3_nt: TGTGCCAGCAGCCCCCCCGGCGCCATTACGAACACCGGGGAGCTGTTTTTT
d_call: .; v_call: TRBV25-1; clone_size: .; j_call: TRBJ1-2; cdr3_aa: CASRGSGGPGYTF; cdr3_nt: TGTGCCAGCAGGGGGTCGGGGGGCCCTGGCTACACCTTC
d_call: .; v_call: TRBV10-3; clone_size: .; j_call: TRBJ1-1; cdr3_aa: CAISEAGWGTEAFF; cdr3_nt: TGTGCCATCAGTGAGGCAGGGTGGGGCACTGAAGCTTTCTTT
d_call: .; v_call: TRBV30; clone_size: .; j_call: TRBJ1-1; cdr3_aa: CAWSRGPDTEAFF; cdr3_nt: TGTGCCTGGAGTAGAGGCCCGGACACTGAAGCTTTCTTT